This is a list of T cell receptor beta chains from one sample in a study of CD8 T cells in ankylosing spondylitis. TCRdb itself ran the 5' RACE reads through MiXCR, one entry per CDR3 protein. The sample shows more than 400,000 distinct CDR3 sequences, about 5% of them seen only once. Sequenced input: blood, either unsorted or a sorted T cell fraction (not recorded which). The receptors stem from a male donor with ankylosing spondylitis. Each CDR3 is given with its conserved first and last residue. D genes are given only for firm matches. Expanded clones are given a class, and other clones once, few, many or no size at all.

j_call clone_size v_call d_call cdr3_nt cdr3_aa
TRBJ2-5 many TRBV20-1 - TGCAGTGCTAGTGATCCGGGCTCAGGGCAGGAGACCCAGTACTTC CSASDPGSGQETQYF
TRBJ2-2 many TRBV6-2/TRBV6-3 TRBD2 TGTGCCAGCAGTCCCGGGCTAGCGGGAGTTCCCGGGGAGCTGTTTTTT CASSPGLAGVPGELFF
TRBJ2-7 - TRBV7-9 - TGTGCCAGCAGCTTAGTGGGGGGCTACGAGCAGAACTTC CASSLVGGYEQNF
TRBJ1-2 many TRBV4-2 TRBD1 TGTGCCAGCAGCCAAGGCAGGGGGGCCTATGGCTACACCTTC CASSQGRGAYGYTF
TRBJ1-5 few TRBV20-1 - TGCAGTGCTGGGTCTTGGACCAAAAGGAATCAGCCCCAGCATTTT CSAGSWTKRNQPQHF
TRBJ2-7 many TRBV12-3/TRBV12-4 TRBD1 TGTGCCAGCAGTTCAAGGGACAGGGGGCTATACGAGCAGTACTTC CASSSRDRGLYEQYF
TRBJ2-1 - TRBV7-9 - TGTGCCAGCAGTGAGGGTAGAGCCTACAATGAGCAGTTCTTC CASSEGRAYNEQFF
TRBJ2-4 many TRBV28 - TGTGCCAGCAGTCCCCGCAGGGTCGGGGGCAAAAACATTCAGTACTTC CASSPRRVGGKNIQYF
TRBJ2-7 many TRBV28 - TGTGCCAGCAGTTTGCACGGCGGGATATACGAGCAGTACTTC CASSLHGGIYEQYF
TRBJ2-3 - TRBV20-1 TRBD1 TGCAGTGCTAGCCTAGGACAGGGAACAGATACGCAGTATTTT CSASLGQGTDTQYF